Below, 10 T cell receptor beta chains from the same sample are listed, as sequenced in a study of cytomegalovirus exposure and HLA in healthy donors. Researchers ran the PCR with 60 Vbeta and 13 Jbeta primers. Generated by immunoSEQ multiplex PCR, the TCRdb table keeps only in-frame clones and is missing some. The listing records about 130,000 clones. The sample consisted of PBMCs. All receptors derive from a man aged 18 to 29 in good health and CMV-seronegative.

The DNA for the CDR3 is TGTGCCAGCAGCCGAGGGGGGGCGAGCAATCAGCCCCAGCATTTT. Translation gives CASSRGGASNQPQHF. The chain uses TRBV4-2 and TRBJ1-5; D perhaps matches TRBD1 (6 bases). Germline values: CDR1 LGHNA, CDR2 YNFKEQ. The CDR3 extends over 15 amino acids. V shed 4 bases and J shed 1 base, with 11 bases lying between them.

The J gene is TRBJ2-1, the V gene TRBV9, with 12 bases matching TRBD2. The CDR3 covers 15 residues. V was clipped by 4 bases and J by 7 bases; unmatched bases: 6. The germline gives CDR1 SGDLS, CDR2 YYNGEE. The CDR3 sequence is CASSPRLAGGNEQFF. The CDR3 nucleotides read TGTGCCAGCAGCCCCCGGCTAGCGGGGGGGAATGAGCAGTTCTTC.

The chain links TRBV28 to TRBJ2-1, with TRBD2 identical over 8 bases. There are 18 residues in the CDR3. Germline CDR1 and CDR2: MDHEN and SYDVKM. The V and J ends lost 4 bases and 3 bases, in that order; junction bases with no gene match: 14. In nucleotides, the CDR3 is TGTGCCAGCAGTTCCCGACCGGGTAGCGGGACCTACTACAATGAGCAGTTCTTC. Amino acids: CASSSRPGSGTYYNEQFF.

V is TRBV19 and J is TRBJ1-1; D unclear. This CDR3 is built from 13 residues. V lost 0 bases to trimming and J lost 4 bases, with 6 bases between them. CDR1 and CDR2 from the germline V gene are LNHDA and SQIVND (reference sequence). CDR3 coding DNA: TGTGCCAGTAGTATAGAGAGAGTCACTGAAGCTTTCTTT. Its protein is CASSIERVTEAFF. The full variable domain, in which reference TRBV19 and TRBJ1-1 provide the parts outside the CDR3, is DGGITQSPKYLFRKEGQNVTLSCEQNLNHDAMYWYRQDPGQGLRLIYYSQIVNDFQKGDIAEGYSVSREKKESFPLTVTSAQKNPTAFYLCASSIERVTEAFFGQGTRLTVV.

This chain connects TRBV25-1 to TRBJ2-1; D gene uncertain. CDR1 is MGHDK, CDR2 SYGVNS, per germline. The V and J ends lost 6 bases and 0 bases respectively, with 6 bases between them. The length of the CDR3 is 13 residues. The CDR3, as DNA: TGTGCCAGCAGCAGGATCTCCTACAATGAGCAGTTCTTC. It translates to CASSRISYNEQFF.

The V call is TRBV9, the J call TRBJ2-2, with TRBD1 matching over 7 bases. The CDR3 runs 17 residues. Looked up from germline, CDR1 is SGDLS and CDR2 is YYNGEE. Trimming at V came to 3 bases and at J to 6 bases, leaving 14 bases not matched to a gene. The chain's CDR3 is CASSENLQGTAAGELFF. CDR3 sequence (DNA): TGTGCCAGCAGCGAAAATTTACAGGGGACGGCGGCCGGGGAGCTGTTTTTT.

The chain carries TRBV10-1 and TRBJ1-5; 8 bases fit TRBD1. The CDR3 contains 17 residues. Per germline, CDR1 WNHNN and CDR2 SYGVQD (reference sequence). Trimming cost V 2 bases and J 0 bases; bases outside gene matches: 6. This CDR3 reads CASSEMGRGPSNQPQHF. The DNA of the CDR3 is TGCGCCAGCAGTGAGATGGGCAGGGGGCCTAGCAATCAGCCCCAGCATTTT.

V usage is TRBV19 and J usage is TRBJ2-5, with D unresolved. CDR1 is LNHDA, CDR2 SQIVND, per germline (reference sequence). The CDR3 length is 13 residues. Trimming stripped 5 bases from V and 2 bases from J, with 9 bases between. The CDR3: CASSAAAQETQYF. DNA for the CDR3: TGTGCCAGTAGTGCGGCAGCACAAGAGACCCAGTACTTC.

The chain has TRBV6-1 and TRBJ2-5; D is perhaps TRBD2 (6 bases). This CDR3 is 12 amino acids long. The V gene's germline CDR1 is MNHNS and CDR2 SASEGT. Between the trimmed V and J ends, which lost 10 bases and 5 bases, there was a span of 14 bases. DNA for the CDR3: TGTGCCACCAAACCGGGGGTGGAGACCCAGTACTTC. Translated: CATKPGVETQYF.

This rearrangement joins TRBV9 to TRBJ1-4; D uncertain. The V end lost 3 bases, the J end lost 8 bases, and 8 bases lay between the germline ends. The CDR3 runs 12 residues. Looked up from germline, CDR1 is SGDLS and CDR2 is YYNGEE. The CDR3, as DNA: TGTGCCAGCAGCGCCCATGGCGAAAAACTGTTTTTT. Its protein is CASSAHGEKLFF. The variable domain in full, completed from reference TRBV9 and TRBJ1-4, reads DSGVTQTPKHLITATGQRVTLRCSPRSGDLSVYWYQQSLDQGLQFLIQYYNGEERAKGNILERFSAQQFPDLHSELNLSSLELGDSALYFCASSAHGEKLFFGSGTQLSVL.